A selection of T cell receptor beta chains follows, all from one sample in a study of T cells in Graves' hyperthyroidism and ophthalmopathy. Using its own MiXCR run on the multiplex PCR reads, TCRdb lists one record per CDR3 protein. The sample has some 690,000 distinct CDR3 sequences, roughly a sixth seen once. Sequencing was done on a sample of blood. Receptor source: a man in his fifties or sixties with Graves' hyperthyroidism. Both conserved end residues are part of each CDR3. Each record gives: D gene, V gene, J gene, clone size, CDR3 protein, CDR3 DNA. D genes are given only for firm matches. For some rows the clone size is stated as once, few or many, or as a class when expanded; others skip it.

d_call: TRBD1; v_call: TRBV11-2; j_call: TRBJ2-6; clone_size: many; cdr3_aa: CASSRDRGVAGANVLTF; cdr3_nt: TGTGCCAGCAGCCGAGACAGGGGGGTGGCTGGGGCCAACGTCCTGACTTTC
d_call: TRBD2; v_call: TRBV11-2; j_call: TRBJ2-3; clone_size: many; cdr3_aa: CASSYTSGRDTDTQYF; cdr3_nt: TGTGCCAGCAGCTATACTAGCGGGAGGGACACAGATACGCAGTATTTT
d_call: .; v_call: TRBV5-8; j_call: TRBJ2-7; clone_size: .; cdr3_aa: CASSFDTFAGTPFPFEQYF; cdr3_nt: TGTGCCAGCAGCTTCGATACATTTGCCGGGACTCCCTTCCCTTTCGAGCAGTACTTC
d_call: .; v_call: TRBV9; j_call: TRBJ1-1; clone_size: .; cdr3_aa: CASSVGNLQNTEAFF; cdr3_nt: TGTGCCAGCAGCGTAGGAAACTTACAAAACACTGAAGCTTTCTTT
d_call: TRBD2; v_call: TRBV27; j_call: TRBJ2-1; clone_size: many; cdr3_aa: CASSLSGRRFDEQFF; cdr3_nt: TGTGCCAGCAGTTTAAGCGGGAGAAGGTTCGATGAGCAGTTCTTC
d_call: .; v_call: TRBV12-3/TRBV12-4; j_call: TRBJ2-3; clone_size: .; cdr3_aa: CASSGTSWQYF; cdr3_nt: TGTGCCAGCAGCGGGACATCGTGGCAGTATTTT
d_call: .; v_call: TRBV5-4; j_call: TRBJ2-7; clone_size: many; cdr3_aa: CASSLEGHNEQYF; cdr3_nt: TGTGCCAGCAGCTTGGAGGGACACAACGAGCAGTACTTC
d_call: TRBD2; v_call: TRBV19; j_call: TRBJ2-1; clone_size: many; cdr3_aa: CASSIAPTGTSGRSEQFF; cdr3_nt: TGTGCCAGTAGTATAGCTCCCACCGGGACTAGCGGGAGATCTGAGCAGTTCTTC
d_call: TRBD1; v_call: TRBV20-1; j_call: TRBJ2-5; clone_size: .; cdr3_aa: CSAGTGEETQYF; cdr3_nt: TGCAGTGCCGGGACAGGGGAAGAGACCCAGTACTTC
d_call: .; v_call: TRBV2; j_call: TRBJ2-7; clone_size: many; cdr3_aa: CASRLEAYEQYF; cdr3_nt: TGTGCCAGCAGATTGGAAGCTTACGAGCAGTACTTC
d_call: .; v_call: TRBV12-3/TRBV12-4; j_call: TRBJ2-1; clone_size: many; cdr3_aa: CASSTGTTIWQFF; cdr3_nt: TGTGCCAGCAGCACCGGGACCACGATTTGGCAGTTCTTC
d_call: .; v_call: TRBV19; j_call: TRBJ1-3; clone_size: many; cdr3_aa: CASSLNPTEGNTIYF; cdr3_nt: TGTGCCAGTAGTCTTAACCCGACAGAAGGAAACACCATATATTTT
d_call: TRBD1; v_call: TRBV28; j_call: TRBJ2-1; clone_size: many; cdr3_aa: CASSPSHLGQGPYNEQFF; cdr3_nt: TGTGCCAGCAGTCCTTCTCACTTGGGACAGGGACCCTACAATGAGCAGTTCTTC
d_call: .; v_call: TRBV2; j_call: TRBJ2-7; clone_size: .; cdr3_aa: CASSAQGHGYEQYF; cdr3_nt: TGTGCCAGCAGCGCACAGGGACACGGATACGAGCAGTACTTC
d_call: .; v_call: TRBV28; j_call: TRBJ1-4; clone_size: .; cdr3_aa: CASSPPRAGEKLFF; cdr3_nt: TGTGCCAGCAGTCCCCCCAGGGCTGGTGAAAAACTGTTTTTT
d_call: .; v_call: TRBV24-1; j_call: TRBJ2-1; clone_size: many; cdr3_aa: CATSDLSNEQFF; cdr3_nt: TGTGCCACCAGTGATTTAAGCAATGAGCAGTTCTTC
d_call: .; v_call: TRBV12-3/TRBV12-4; j_call: TRBJ1-6; clone_size: few; cdr3_aa: CASSLTPMALHF; cdr3_nt: TGTGCCAGCAGCCTGACTCCCATGGCCCTCCACTTT
d_call: TRBD2; v_call: TRBV20-1; j_call: TRBJ2-1; clone_size: few; cdr3_aa: CSVAETSGRGEQFF; cdr3_nt: TGCAGTGTTGCAGAGACTAGCGGGAGGGGTGAGCAGTTCTTC
d_call: TRBD1; v_call: TRBV7-9; j_call: TRBJ1-2; clone_size: many; cdr3_aa: CASSLTQGAPPYGYTF; cdr3_nt: TGTGCCAGCAGCCTAACACAGGGGGCGCCTCCCTATGGCTACACCTTC
d_call: TRBD1; v_call: TRBV25-1; j_call: TRBJ2-3; clone_size: few; cdr3_aa: CASSGSGGLADTQYF; cdr3_nt: TGTGCCAGCAGTGGGTCAGGGGGCTTGGCAGATACGCAGTATTTT
d_call: TRBD1; v_call: TRBV6-1; j_call: TRBJ1-4; clone_size: many; cdr3_aa: CASSGRGQGYEKLFF; cdr3_nt: TGTGCCAGCAGTGGACGGGGACAGGGGTATGAAAAACTGTTTTTT
d_call: .; v_call: TRBV27; j_call: TRBJ2-7; clone_size: many; cdr3_aa: CASSLTHQGTYEQYF; cdr3_nt: TGTGCCAGCAGTTTAACCCACCAGGGAACCTACGAGCAGTACTTC
d_call: .; v_call: TRBV3-1; j_call: TRBJ2-1; clone_size: many; cdr3_aa: CASSQEKLQFF; cdr3_nt: TGTGCCAGCAGCCAAGAGAAGTTGCAGTTCTTC
d_call: .; v_call: TRBV5-1; j_call: TRBJ2-3; clone_size: many; cdr3_aa: CASSSLTDTQYF; cdr3_nt: TGTGCCAGCAGTTCCCTCACAGATACGCAGTATTTT
d_call: .; v_call: TRBV20-1; j_call: TRBJ2-1; clone_size: few; cdr3_aa: CSARRGVDYNEQFF; cdr3_nt: TGCAGTGCTAGAAGGGGGGTTGACTACAATGAGCAGTTCTTC
d_call: TRBD1; v_call: TRBV18; j_call: TRBJ1-2; clone_size: many; cdr3_aa: CASSPGQGNGYTF; cdr3_nt: TGTGCCAGCTCACCGGGACAGGGTAATGGCTACACCTTC
d_call: TRBD2; v_call: TRBV27; j_call: TRBJ2-1; clone_size: many; cdr3_aa: CASSSGTSVDEQFF; cdr3_nt: TGTGCCAGCAGCTCAGGGACTAGCGTCGATGAGCAGTTCTTC
d_call: TRBD2; v_call: TRBV2; j_call: TRBJ2-7; clone_size: many; cdr3_aa: CASTGLAGSYEQYF; cdr3_nt: TGTGCCAGCACCGGACTAGCGGGATCCTACGAGCAGTACTTC
d_call: TRBD2; v_call: TRBV11-2; j_call: TRBJ2-5; clone_size: .; cdr3_aa: CASSLSGGLAGEETQYF; cdr3_nt: TGTGCCAGCAGCTTGAGCGGGGGGCTAGCGGGAGAAGAGACCCAGTACTTC
d_call: TRBD1; v_call: TRBV6-1; j_call: TRBJ1-5; clone_size: .; cdr3_aa: CASRRSRDRVGQQPQHF; cdr3_nt: TGTGCCAGCAGACGAAGCCGGGACAGGGTTGGGCAACAGCCCCAGCATTTT
d_call: .; v_call: TRBV14; j_call: TRBJ2-7; clone_size: .; cdr3_aa: CASSLRVFYEQYF; cdr3_nt: TGTGCCAGCAGCCTCAGGGTGTTTTACGAGCAGTACTTC
d_call: .; v_call: TRBV3-1; j_call: TRBJ2-1; clone_size: few; cdr3_aa: CASSPTRGRDYNEQFF; cdr3_nt: TGTGCCAGCAGCCCTACCCGTGGGCGGGACTACAATGAGCAGTTCTTC
d_call: TRBD2; v_call: TRBV19; j_call: TRBJ2-7; clone_size: many; cdr3_aa: CASSSHSGRINEQYF; cdr3_nt: TGTGCCAGTAGTAGTCATAGCGGGAGGATAAACGAGCAGTACTTC
d_call: .; v_call: TRBV3-1; j_call: TRBJ2-7; clone_size: few; cdr3_aa: CASSPDISYEQYF; cdr3_nt: TGTGCCAGCAGCCCCGACATCTCCTACGAGCAGTACTTC
d_call: TRBD2; v_call: TRBV5-1; j_call: TRBJ2-1; clone_size: .; cdr3_aa: CASSEGTSGRIAEQFF; cdr3_nt: TGCGCCAGCAGCGAAGGGACTAGCGGGAGAATCGCTGAGCAGTTCTTC
d_call: .; v_call: TRBV24-1; j_call: TRBJ2-3; clone_size: .; cdr3_aa: CATSEGVVDTQYF; cdr3_nt: TGTGCCACCAGTGAAGGTGTGGTAGATACGCAGTATTTT
d_call: .; v_call: TRBV4-1; j_call: TRBJ1-2; clone_size: once; cdr3_aa: CASSQAQGRNYGYTF; cdr3_nt: TGCGCCAGCAGCCAAGCCCAGGGCAGGAACTATGGCTACACCTTC
d_call: TRBD1; v_call: TRBV11-1; j_call: TRBJ1-2; clone_size: many; cdr3_aa: CASTQDRGHGYTF; cdr3_nt: TGTGCCAGCACCCAGGACAGGGGCCATGGCTACACCTTC
d_call: .; v_call: TRBV3-1; j_call: TRBJ2-4; clone_size: few; cdr3_aa: CASSQVSGLAKNIQYF; cdr3_nt: TGTGCCAGCAGCCAAGTAAGCGGATTGGCCAAAAACATTCAGTACTTC
d_call: .; v_call: TRBV20-1; j_call: TRBJ2-1; clone_size: many; cdr3_aa: CSARDTQGYEQFF; cdr3_nt: TGCAGTGCTAGAGATACGCAGGGCTATGAGCAGTTCTTC
d_call: .; v_call: TRBV6-1; j_call: TRBJ2-5; clone_size: many; cdr3_aa: CASSEAAGFVETQYF; cdr3_nt: TGTGCCAGCAGTGAAGCGGCCGGGTTTGTCGAGACCCAGTACTTC
d_call: .; v_call: TRBV20-1; j_call: TRBJ2-7; clone_size: .; cdr3_aa: CSARLMTGVSSYEQYF; cdr3_nt: TGCAGTGCTCGACTGATGACAGGTGTGAGCTCCTACGAGCAGTACTTC
d_call: .; v_call: TRBV28; j_call: TRBJ2-3; clone_size: many; cdr3_aa: CASSFSTGDTQYF; cdr3_nt: TGTGCCAGCAGTTTTAGTACGGGAGATACGCAGTATTTT
d_call: TRBD2; v_call: TRBV7-3; j_call: TRBJ2-3; clone_size: few; cdr3_aa: CASSSGTSGTGTQYF; cdr3_nt: TGTGCCAGCAGCTCCGGGACTAGCGGCACAGGTACGCAGTATTTT
d_call: .; v_call: TRBV15; j_call: TRBJ2-7; clone_size: few; cdr3_aa: CATSRDRASSYEQYF; cdr3_nt: TGTGCCACCAGCAGAGATCGGGCGAGCTCCTACGAGCAGTACTTC
d_call: TRBD1; v_call: TRBV28; j_call: TRBJ2-4; clone_size: .; cdr3_aa: CASRSDRALDIQYF; cdr3_nt: TGTGCCAGCAGGTCGGACAGGGCCTTGGACATTCAGTACTTC